This paragraph covers one T cell receptor (beta chain) sequence. The entry originates in a study of blood T cells in healthy people across ages. It was with a sample-barcoded 5' primer and a J-beta primer mix that a second PCR of about 6 to 12 cycles was run. A single record per CDR3 protein comes from TCRdb applying MiXCR to the 5' RACE reads. Among over 950,000 distinct CDR3 sequences, roughly two fifths were seen once, and the ten largest hold about an eighth. Germline-derived CDR1 and CDR2 are MDHEN and SYDVKM. The CDR3 contains 17 residues. Trimming shortened V by 2 bases and J by 4 bases, and 19 bases separated the two germline ends.

V gene TRBV28 combines with J gene TRBJ2-3; maybe TRBD1 (6 bases). The clonotype comes from a man aged 18-30 years in good health. Sample: blood. Here the CDR3 reads CASSLNGQGLSSDTQYF. In DNA, the CDR3 is TGTGCCAGCAGTTTAAATGGCCAGGGGCTAAGTTCAGATACGCAGTATTTT.